The 8 T cell receptor beta chains reported below all come from one sample, sequenced in a study of blood T cells in healthy people across ages. A J-beta primer mix and a sample-barcoded 5' primer were used in a second PCR of about 7 to 12 cycles. A single record per CDR3 protein comes from TCRdb applying MiXCR to the 5' RACE reads. The data show around 750,000 distinct CDR3 sequences, 40% to 65% seen once. The sequenced sample was blood. These TCRs come from a man aged 80 or over in good health.

CDR3 sequence: CSVEENPGGYNEQYF. The CDR3 DNA is TGCAGCGTTGAAGAAAACCCGGGAGGGTACAATGAGCAGTACTTC. J is TRBJ2-1 and V is TRBV29-1, with TRBD2 matching 8 bases. The end of the DNA is better explained by TRBJ2-7, so the J call may be wrong. Germline assignment: CDR1 SQVTM and CDR2 ANQGSEA. The CDR3 sequence is 15 residues long.

J is TRBJ1-4 and V is TRBV25-1, with TRBD1 matching 7 bases. This CDR3 comprises 13 residues. Germline V gives CDR1 MGHDK, CDR2 SYGVNS. The V segment lost 5 bases and the J segment 7 bases; nucleotides outside the gene matches: 4. In nucleotides, the CDR3 is TGTGCCAGCAGTAAGGGGGCTGTTGAAAAACTGTTTTTT. Translating gives CASSKGAVEKLFF.

Many counts were recorded for this clonotype. This rearrangement joins TRBV6-4 to TRBJ2-1, with D maybe TRBD2 (5 bases). The V gene lost 3 bases and the J gene lost 0 bases, with 9 bases spanning the gap. CDR3 size: 15 residues. CDR1 and CDR2 from the germline V gene are MRHNA and SNTAGT. CDR3 residues: CASSEGGSSYNEQFF. Written as DNA, the CDR3 is TGTGCCAGCAGTGAGGGTGGGAGCTCCTACAATGAGCAGTTCTTC.

The sample holds a few counts of this clonotype. V and J are TRBV28 and TRBJ2-6; D is ambiguous. The CDR3 covers 13 residues. Germline loops: CDR1 MDHEN, CDR2 SYDVKM. Trimming took 6 bases from V and 1 from J, leaving 4 bases between them. For the CDR3, the DNA is TGTGCCAGCAGATGGTCTGGGGCCAACGTCCTGACTTTC. The encoded protein is CASRWSGANVLTF.

The J gene is TRBJ2-5, the V gene TRBV12-5; TRBD1 agrees at 9 bases. Judging by the DNA end, TRBJ2-7 fits better; the J call may be wrong. This CDR3 region has 14 residues. The germline V gene encodes CDR1 LGHNT and CDR2 FRNRAP. The CDR3 nucleotides read TGTGCTAGTGGTCTGGGACAGGGAAGTCGCGAGCAGTACTTC. Protein: CASGLGQGSREQYF.

The chain links TRBV27 to TRBJ1-2; perhaps TRBD1 as D (6 bases). From germline, CDR1 is MNHEY and CDR2 SMNVEV (reference sequence). The V end was cut by 9 bases, the J end by 7 bases, with 21 bases between. The CDR3 extends over 14 amino acids. The CDR3 spells CASSPGAYPTGYTF. Here the CDR3 DNA reads TGTGCCAGTAGTCCAGGGGCGTACCCGACTGGCTACACCTTC.

This clonotype has more than one count but fewer than ten. The chain is built from TRBV10-3 and TRBJ2-3; 10 nucleotides agree with TRBD2. The CDR3 is 19 amino acids. The V gene's germline CDR1 is ENHRY and CDR2 SYGVKD. Unmatched junction bases numbered 22, after V lost 4 bases and J lost 9 bases. CDR3: CAISAPPGLAGVFSDTQYF. DNA of the CDR3: TGTGCCATCAGTGCCCCCCCGGGGCTAGCGGGAGTGTTTTCGGACACGCAGTATTTT.

This chain connects TRBV29-1 to TRBJ2-1; 13 nucleotides align to TRBD2. V dropped 4 bases and J dropped 9; count of bases not matched to a gene: 3. The CDR3 consists of 13 residues. Germline values: CDR1 SQVTM, CDR2 ANQGSEA. The DNA of the CDR3 is TGCAGCGTTGGACTAGCGGGAGGCGGTGAGCAGTTCTTC. Amino acid sequence: CSVGLAGGGEQFF.